These 26 T cell receptor beta chains share one sample of origin, sequenced in a study of T cells after posttransplantation cyclophosphamide. The assay was immunoSEQ multiplex PCR, and TCRdb's table has in-frame clones only and misses some. Recorded here are about 38,000 clones, none singletons. The sequenced sample was PBMCs. The receptors stem from a man in his thirties or forties in good health and a related stem cell transplant donor.

This clone was seen a handful of times. The chain uses TRBV29-1 and TRBJ2-3, with 11 bases that match TRBD2. The length of the CDR3 is 15 residues. The junction had 11 bases not matched to a gene; V was cut back by 6 bases and J by 6 bases. The germline gives CDR1 SQVTM, CDR2 ANQGSEA. CDR3 coding DNA: TGCAGCGTGGAAATCGGGACTAGCGGACCGGATACGCAGTATTTT. Translated, it gives CSVEIGTSGPDTQYF.

This clone was seen a handful of times. V is TRBV9 and J is TRBJ2-7; no definite D call. From germline, CDR1 is SGDLS and CDR2 YYNGEE. There are 13 residues in the CDR3. Trimming removed 2 bases from V and 0 bases from J, with 6 bases in between. Here the CDR3 reads CASSVASSYEQYF. The CDR3 nucleotides read TGTGCCAGCAGCGTGGCTAGCTCCTACGAGCAGTACTTC.

This clone has a count of ten or more. The rearrangement uses TRBV7-6 and TRBJ1-2; 7 positions agree with TRBD1. The V gene's germline CDR1 is SGHVS and CDR2 FNYEAQ. This CDR3 spans 13 amino acids. Trimming took 5 bases from V and 6 from J; bases not matched to a gene: 6. CDR3 sequence reads: CASSRNTGDGYTF. The CDR3 DNA sequence: TGTGCCAGCAGCCGTAATACAGGGGATGGCTACACCTTC.

This clone was seen at least ten times. The chain has TRBV6-2 or TRBV6-3 and TRBJ1-5, with 7 bases matching TRBD1. Germline V lookup: CDR1 MNHEY, CDR2 SVGEGT. The CDR3 sequence is 15 residues long. With V trimmed by 5 bases and J by 6 bases, 10 bases remained unmatched. CDR3 region: CASSVHTGVGQPQHF. Written as DNA, the CDR3 is TGTGCCAGCAGTGTACACACAGGGGTTGGTCAGCCCCAGCATTTT.

There are many counts of this clone. The rearrangement links TRBV19 to TRBJ2-3; a possible D gene is TRBD2 (7 bases). Per germline, CDR1 LNHDA and CDR2 SQIVND (reference sequence). V was shortened by 5 bases and J by 6 bases, with 18 bases between the two germline ends. The CDR3 runs 15 residues. This CDR3 reads CASSERRGGSDTQYF. CDR3 bases: TGTGCCAGTAGTGAGAGGAGGGGGGGCTCGGATACGCAGTATTTT.

The table lists this clone with many counts. The chain links TRBV7-6 to TRBJ2-5, with 7 positions matching TRBD1. The CDR3 is 15 residues long. V gave up 1 base and J gave up 1 base; unmatched junction bases: 3. Germline V CDR1 and CDR2: SGHVS, FNYEAQ. The DNA for the CDR3 is TGTGCCAGCAGCTTAGGGGGACAGACCCAAGAGACCCAGTACTTC. This codes for CASSLGGQTQETQYF.

This clone was observed many times. V gene TRBV5-8 combines with J gene TRBJ2-2, with D tentatively TRBD2 (6 bases). V lost 4 bases and J lost 4, with 14 bases in between. The CDR3 loop spans 15 amino acids. Germline values: CDR1 SGHTS, CDR2 YDEGEE. The CDR3 reads CASSPRLGSTGELFF. As DNA, the CDR3 is TGTGCCAGCAGCCCCCGACTAGGGAGCACCGGGGAGCTGTTTTTT.

This clone was counted at least ten times. The genes are TRBV5-4 and TRBJ2-7; 10 positions match TRBD1. Germline values: CDR1 SGHNT, CDR2 YYREEE (reference sequence). V lost 1 base to trimming and J lost 3 bases; unmatched junction nucleotides: 4. The CDR3 is made up of 15 amino acids. Here the CDR3 DNA reads TGTGCCAGCAGCTTGCTGACAGGGGGCGACTACGAGCAGTACTTC. Its protein is CASSLLTGGDYEQYF.

The rearrangement joins TRBV28 to TRBJ2-5; 8 bases line up with TRBD1. Germline V gene lookup returns CDR1 MDHEN and CDR2 SYDVKM. V lost 4 bases, J lost 0 bases, and 13 bases stayed unmatched. The CDR3 is 18 amino acids. CDR3 nucleotide sequence: TGTGCCAGCAGTTCCTATATTGTGACAGGGGAGCACCAAGAGACCCAGTACTTC. This translates into CASSSYIVTGEHQETQYF.

This clone was seen many times. The CDR3 loop reads CASRPKTGGGEKLFF. The CDR3 DNA reads as TGTGCCAGCAGACCAAAGACAGGGGGAGGCGAAAAACTGTTTTTT. The chain couples TRBV7-9 to TRBJ1-4; 9 bases match TRBD1. Germline V gene data show CDR1 as SEHNR and CDR2 as FQNEAQ (reference sequence). The CDR3 contains 15 residues. The J segment lost 8 bases and the V segment lost 6 bases, leaving 10 bases of the junction unmatched.

Many counts were recorded for this clone. The chain has TRBV6-1 and TRBJ2-3; 11 positions agree with TRBD1. Trimming at V came to 2 bases and at J to 5 bases, leaving 3 bases not matched to a gene. This CDR3 contains 15 residues. CDR1 MNHNS and CDR2 SASEGT come from the germline V gene. The CDR3 coding sequence is TGTGCCAGCAGTGAAAGGGGACAGGGGGAAGATACGCAGTATTTT. This translates into CASSERGQGEDTQYF.

This clone appeared many times. V and J are TRBV19 and TRBJ1-5; D not resolved. The CDR3 consists of 15 residues. Trimming shortened V by 3 bases and J by 0 bases, and 9 bases separated the two germline ends. Germline-derived CDR1 and CDR2 are LNHDA and SQIVND (reference sequence). CDR3 protein: CASSMIGFSNQPQHF. The CDR3 nucleotides are TGTGCCAGTAGTATGATCGGTTTTAGCAATCAGCCCCAGCATTTT.

In its sample, this clone was seen many times. The chain joins TRBV27 to TRBJ1-1, with 8 positions matching TRBD1. The CDR3 spans 15 residues. Germline CDR1 MNHEY, CDR2 SMNVEV (reference sequence). The V and J ends lost 1 base and 5 bases, in that order; junction bases with no gene match: 6. CDR3 region: CASSLLAGGWTEAFF. For the CDR3, the DNA is TGTGCCAGCAGTTTATTGGCAGGGGGCTGGACTGAAGCTTTCTTT.

This clone occurred many times. V usage is TRBV5-1 and J usage is TRBJ2-1; TRBD1 aligns across 8 bases. The CDR3 sequence is 14 residues long. Looked up from germline, CDR1 is SGHRS and CDR2 is YFSETQ. V lost 1 base, J lost 7 bases, and 4 bases stayed unmatched. This CDR3 is CASSLTTGENEQFF. The CDR3 DNA sequence: TGCGCCAGCAGCTTGACGACAGGGGAAAATGAGCAGTTCTTC.

This clone was detected ten times or more. The CDR3 coding sequence is TGCGCCAGCAGCCAAGACCCAGGGTTGCGGCAGTACTTC. Its translation is CASSQDPGLRQYF. This chain connects TRBV4-1 to TRBJ2-7, with D possibly being TRBD1 (5 bases). The CDR3 loop spans 13 amino acids. The V end lost 0 bases, the J end lost 9 bases, and 12 bases lay between the germline ends. Germline V gene sequence: CDR1 MGHRA, CDR2 YSYEKL.

The sample holds many counts of this clone. The J gene is TRBJ1-2, the V gene TRBV7-2; the D is unclear. This CDR3 is built from 14 residues. Per the germline V gene, CDR1 is SGHTA and CDR2 is FQGNSA. The V end lost 5 bases, the J end lost 3 bases, and 13 bases lay between the germline ends. CDR3 sequence: CASSLGLQDYGYTF. In DNA, the CDR3 is TGTGCCAGCAGCCTTGGGCTGCAGGACTATGGCTACACCTTC.

This clone was seen repeatedly, ten times or more. At one end the junction does not follow the germline gene, possibly because of a read error. The chain combines TRBV2 with TRBJ1-2; 11 bases are a match to TRBD1. The CDR3 loop spans 13 amino acids. The germline CDR1 and CDR2 sequences are SNHLY and FYNNEI. CDR3 nucleotide sequence: TGTGCCGGCAGGACAGGGGGCGACTATGGCTACACCTTC. Its translation: CAGRTGGDYGYTF.

V is TRBV12-3 or TRBV12-4 and J is TRBJ2-2; 11 bases are a match to TRBD2. Trimming removed 3 bases from V and 1 base from J; junction bases left unmatched: 4. This CDR3 is built from 17 residues. Here the CDR3 DNA reads TGTGCCAGCAGTTTTCCGACTAGCGGGATGAACACCGGGGAGCTGTTTTTT. Encoded protein: CASSFPTSGMNTGELFF.

This clone has more than one count but fewer than ten. This may come from a read error, since a much larger clone is one base off. The J gene is TRBJ1-2, the V gene TRBV6-6; no clear D. V was trimmed by 6 bases and J by 9 bases, leaving 17 bases between them. This CDR3 has 13 amino acids. In germline, CDR1 is MNHNY, CDR2 SVGAGI (reference sequence). The CDR3 region has the DNA TGTGCCAGCAGCGAGGTCTACGGGTATCGCTACACCTTC. Amino acids: CASSEVYGYRYTF.

Only a few counts were recorded for this clone. This chain links TRBV15 with TRBJ2-3, with 11 bases fitting TRBD2. The J segment lost 4 bases and the V segment lost 2 bases, leaving 5 bases of the junction unmatched. The CDR3 contains 16 residues. Per the germline V gene, CDR1 is LNHNV and CDR2 is YYDKDF (reference sequence). The CDR3 sequence is CATSRSLAGGPDTQYF. CDR3 DNA: TGTGCCACCAGCAGAAGTCTAGCGGGGGGTCCAGATACGCAGTATTTT.

Many counts were recorded for this clone. The chain couples TRBV4-2 to TRBJ1-2; D gene ambiguous. Trimming pared 0 bases from V and 1 base from J, leaving 6 bases between. This CDR3 spans 14 amino acids. The germline V gene has CDR1 LGHNA and CDR2 YNFKEQ. This chain's CDR3 is CASSQEGSNYGYTF. CDR3 DNA sequence: TGTGCCAGCAGCCAAGAGGGCAGTAACTATGGCTACACCTTC.

This clone was picked up many times. The V call is TRBV29-1, the J call TRBJ2-7, with TRBD1 identical over 9 bases. The CDR3 contains 12 residues. CDR1 and CDR2 (germline): SQVTM, ANQGSEA. The V segment lost 7 bases and the J segment 3 bases; nucleotides outside the gene matches: 4. The CDR3 sequence is CSASGQGYEQYF. The CDR3 DNA follows: TGCAGCGCATCGGGACAGGGCTACGAGCAGTACTTC.

This clone was counted at least ten times. V is TRBV23-1 and J is TRBJ1-2; 8 bases line up with TRBD1. Being an ORF, TRBV23-1 has a function that is uncertain. CDR3 length equals 17 residues. The V gene end was trimmed by 7 bases and the J gene end by 5 bases; junction bases not matched to a gene: 18. DNA of the CDR3: TGCGCCAGCAATTTCCCGGGACAGGTCGTTGGTGATTATGGCTACACCTTC. The encoded protein is CASNFPGQVVGDYGYTF.

This clone was detected ten times or more. The V gene is TRBV28, the J gene TRBJ1-6; D is possibly TRBD1 (5 bases). Germline V CDR1 and CDR2: MDHEN, SYDVKM. V was trimmed by 6 bases and J by 6 bases, leaving 15 bases between them. This CDR3 contains 15 residues. The chain's CDR3 is CASSNRGGSNSPLHF. In DNA form, the CDR3 reads TGTGCCAGCAGCAATAGGGGAGGTTCTAATTCACCCCTCCACTTT.

This clone was seen repeatedly, ten times or more. V usage is TRBV5-4 and J usage is TRBJ2-3, with 16 bases matching TRBD2. With 3 bases clipped from V and 6 bases from J, the junction kept 7 bases outside the gene matches. This CDR3 has 17 residues. Germline CDR1 SGHNT, CDR2 YYREEE (reference sequence). The CDR3 DNA follows: TGTGCCAGCAGCTCCTGGGGACTAGCGGGGGGGAGGGATACGCAGTATTTT. This encodes CASSSWGLAGGRDTQYF.

This clone was picked up a small number of times. This chain connects TRBV5-1 to TRBJ2-3; tentative D call: TRBD1 (6 bases). The germline V gene encodes CDR1 SGHRS and CDR2 YFSETQ. The germline V and J ends were trimmed by 4 bases and 6 bases, with 15 bases remaining between them. The CDR3 extends over 14 amino acids. CDR3 sequence reads: CASSRAGALDTQYF. CDR3 nucleotide sequence: TGCGCCAGCAGCCGGGCAGGGGCTTTGGATACGCAGTATTTT.